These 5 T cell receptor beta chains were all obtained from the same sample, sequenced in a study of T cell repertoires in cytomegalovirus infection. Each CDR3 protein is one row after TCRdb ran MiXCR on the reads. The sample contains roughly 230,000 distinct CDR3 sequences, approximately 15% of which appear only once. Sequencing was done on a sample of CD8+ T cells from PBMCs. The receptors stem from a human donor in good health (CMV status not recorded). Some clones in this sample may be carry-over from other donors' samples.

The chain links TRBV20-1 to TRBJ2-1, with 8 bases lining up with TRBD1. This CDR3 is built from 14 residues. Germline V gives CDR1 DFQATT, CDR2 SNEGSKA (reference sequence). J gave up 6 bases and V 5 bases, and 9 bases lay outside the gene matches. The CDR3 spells CSAVTGDRSNEQFF. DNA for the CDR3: TGCAGTGCTGTGACAGGGGACCGTAGCAATGAGCAGTTCTTC.

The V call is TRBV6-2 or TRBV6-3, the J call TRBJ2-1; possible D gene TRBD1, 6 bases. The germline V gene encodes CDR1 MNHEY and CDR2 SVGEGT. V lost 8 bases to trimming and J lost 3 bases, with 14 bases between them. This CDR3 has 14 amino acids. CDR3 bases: TGTGCCAGCGGGGGCAGGGGATACTACAATGAGCAGTTCTTC. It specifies CASGGRGYYNEQFF.

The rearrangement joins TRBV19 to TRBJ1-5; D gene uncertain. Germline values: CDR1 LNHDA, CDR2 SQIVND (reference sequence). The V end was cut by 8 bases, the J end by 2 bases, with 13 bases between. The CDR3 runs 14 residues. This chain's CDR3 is CASQNLYGNQPQHF. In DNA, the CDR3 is TGTGCCAGTCAGAACCTGTATGGCAATCAGCCCCAGCATTTT. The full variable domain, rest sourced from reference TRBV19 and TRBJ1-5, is DGGITQSPKYLFRKEGQNVTLSCEQNLNHDAMYWYRQDPGQGLRLIYYSQIVNDFQKGDIAEGYSVSREKKESFPLTVTSAQKNPTAFYLCASQNLYGNQPQHFGDGTRLSIL.

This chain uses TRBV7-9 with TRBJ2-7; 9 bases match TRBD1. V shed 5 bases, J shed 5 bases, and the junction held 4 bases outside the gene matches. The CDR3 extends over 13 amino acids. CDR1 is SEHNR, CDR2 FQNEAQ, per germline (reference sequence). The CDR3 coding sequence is TGTGCCAGCAGCCAGGACAGGGGCCACGAGCAGTACTTC. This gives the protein CASSQDRGHEQYF. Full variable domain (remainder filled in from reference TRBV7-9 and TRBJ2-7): DTGVSQNPRHKITKRGQNVTFRCDPISEHNRLYWYRQTLGQGPEFLTYFQNEAQLEKSRLLSDRFSAERPKGSFSTLEIQRTEQGDSAMYLCASSQDRGHEQYFGPGTRLTVT.

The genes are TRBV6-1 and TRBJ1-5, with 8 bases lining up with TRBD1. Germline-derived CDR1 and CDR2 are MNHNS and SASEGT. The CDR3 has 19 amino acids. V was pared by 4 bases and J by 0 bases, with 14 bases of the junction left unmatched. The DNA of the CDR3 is TGTGCCAGCAGTGGCTCCTCCGGGACAGGCCCTTATAGCAATCAGCCCCAGCATTTT. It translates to CASSGSSGTGPYSNQPQHF.